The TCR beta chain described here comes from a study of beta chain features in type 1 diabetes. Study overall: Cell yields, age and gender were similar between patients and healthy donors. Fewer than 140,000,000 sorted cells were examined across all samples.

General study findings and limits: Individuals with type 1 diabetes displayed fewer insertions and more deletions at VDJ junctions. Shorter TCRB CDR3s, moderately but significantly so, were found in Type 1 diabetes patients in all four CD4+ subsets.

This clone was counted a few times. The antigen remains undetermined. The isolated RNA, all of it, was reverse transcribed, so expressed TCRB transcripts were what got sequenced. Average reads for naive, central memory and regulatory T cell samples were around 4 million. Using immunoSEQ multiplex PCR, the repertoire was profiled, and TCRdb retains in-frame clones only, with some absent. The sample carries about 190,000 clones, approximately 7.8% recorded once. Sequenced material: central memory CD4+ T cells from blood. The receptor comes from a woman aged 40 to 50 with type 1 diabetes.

The CDR3 protein is CASSFRGKIWTGELFF. In DNA form, the CDR3 reads TGTGCCAGTAGTTTTCGAGGGAAAATTTGGACCGGGGAGCTGTTTTTT. V usage is TRBV19 and J usage is TRBJ2-2, with D possibly being TRBD2 (5 bases). Between the trimmed V and J ends, which lost 5 bases and 5 bases, there was a span of 18 bases. CDR3 length: 16 amino acids. Germline V gene data show CDR1 as LNHDA and CDR2 as SQIVND (reference sequence).